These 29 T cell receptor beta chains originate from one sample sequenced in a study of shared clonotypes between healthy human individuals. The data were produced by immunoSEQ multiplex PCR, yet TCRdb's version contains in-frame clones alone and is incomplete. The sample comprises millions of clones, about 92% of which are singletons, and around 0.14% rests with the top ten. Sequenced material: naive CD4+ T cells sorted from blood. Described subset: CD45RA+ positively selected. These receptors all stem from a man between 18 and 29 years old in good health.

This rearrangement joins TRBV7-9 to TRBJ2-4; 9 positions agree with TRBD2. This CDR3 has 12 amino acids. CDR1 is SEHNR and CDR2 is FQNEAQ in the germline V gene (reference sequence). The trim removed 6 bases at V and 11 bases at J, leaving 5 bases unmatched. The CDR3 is CASRGTSNFQYF. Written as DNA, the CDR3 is TGTGCCAGCAGGGGGACTAGCAACTTTCAGTACTTC.

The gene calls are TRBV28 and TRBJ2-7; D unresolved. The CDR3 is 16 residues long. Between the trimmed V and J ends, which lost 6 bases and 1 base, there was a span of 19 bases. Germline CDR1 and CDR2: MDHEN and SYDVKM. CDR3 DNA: TGTGCCAGCAGCTTACTAAGCCCGGTGGAATCCTACGAGCAGTACTTC. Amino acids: CASSLLSPVESYEQYF.

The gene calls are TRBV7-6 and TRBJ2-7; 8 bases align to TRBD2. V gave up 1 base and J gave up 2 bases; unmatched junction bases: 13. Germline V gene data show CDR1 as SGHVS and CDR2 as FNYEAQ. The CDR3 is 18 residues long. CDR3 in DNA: TGTGCCAGCAGCTTAGGGCCGAGGGGCGGGGGGCCTACCTACGAGCAGTACTTC. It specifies CASSLGPRGGGPTYEQYF. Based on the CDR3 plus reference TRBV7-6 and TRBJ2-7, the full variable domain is GAGVSQSPRYKVTKRGQDVALRCDPISGHVSLYWYRQALGQGPEFLTYFNYEAQQDKSGLPNDRFSAERPEGSISTLTIQRTEQRDSAMYRCASSLGPRGGGPTYEQYFGPGTRLTVT.

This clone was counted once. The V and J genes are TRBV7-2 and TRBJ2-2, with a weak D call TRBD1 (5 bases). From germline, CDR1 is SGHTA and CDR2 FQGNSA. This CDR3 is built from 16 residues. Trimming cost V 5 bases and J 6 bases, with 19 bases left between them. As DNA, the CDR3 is TGTGCCAGCAGCCCCCGCATGGGGCTAGTCGCCGGGGAGCTGTTTTTT. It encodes CASSPRMGLVAGELFF. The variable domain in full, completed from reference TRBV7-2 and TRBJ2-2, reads GAGVSQSPSNKVTEKGKDVELRCDPISGHTALYWYRQSLGQGLEFLIYFQGNSAPDKSGLPSDRFSAERTGGSVSTLTIQRTQQEDSAVYLCASSPRMGLVAGELFFGEGSRLTVL.

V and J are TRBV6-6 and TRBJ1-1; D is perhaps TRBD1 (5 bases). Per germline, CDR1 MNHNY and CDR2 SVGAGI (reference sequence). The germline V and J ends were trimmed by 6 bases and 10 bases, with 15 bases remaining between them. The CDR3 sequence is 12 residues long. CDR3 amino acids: CASSPGPRGAFF. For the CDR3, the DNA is TGTGCCAGCAGCCCGGGACCGCGGGGAGCTTTCTTT.

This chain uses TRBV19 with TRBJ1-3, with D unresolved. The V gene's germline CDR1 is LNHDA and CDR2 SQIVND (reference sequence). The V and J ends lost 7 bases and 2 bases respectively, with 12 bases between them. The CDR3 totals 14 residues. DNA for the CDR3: TGTGCCAGTATCAACAGCCCCACTGGAAACACCATATATTTT. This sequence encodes CASINSPTGNTIYF.

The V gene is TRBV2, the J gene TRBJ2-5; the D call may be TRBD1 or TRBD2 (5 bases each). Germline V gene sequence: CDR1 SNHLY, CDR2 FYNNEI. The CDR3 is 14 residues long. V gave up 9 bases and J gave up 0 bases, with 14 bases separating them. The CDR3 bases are TGTGCCAGTTTACCCCGGGACGACCAAGAGACCCAGTACTTC. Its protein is CASLPRDDQETQYF.

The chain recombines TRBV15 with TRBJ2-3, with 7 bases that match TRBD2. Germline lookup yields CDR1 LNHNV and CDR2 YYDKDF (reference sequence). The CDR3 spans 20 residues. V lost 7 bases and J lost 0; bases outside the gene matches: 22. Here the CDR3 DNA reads TGTGCCACCATATACGAATGGACTAGTCGGCGACGTACTAGCACAGATACGCAGTATTTT. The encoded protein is CATIYEWTSRRRTSTDTQYF.

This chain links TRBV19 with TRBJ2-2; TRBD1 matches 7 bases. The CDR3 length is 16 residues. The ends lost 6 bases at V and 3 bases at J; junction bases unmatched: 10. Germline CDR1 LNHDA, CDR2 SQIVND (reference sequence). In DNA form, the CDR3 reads TGTGCCAGTAGCAAACAGGGGTATCTCGACACCGGGGAGCTGTTTTTT. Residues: CASSKQGYLDTGELFF.

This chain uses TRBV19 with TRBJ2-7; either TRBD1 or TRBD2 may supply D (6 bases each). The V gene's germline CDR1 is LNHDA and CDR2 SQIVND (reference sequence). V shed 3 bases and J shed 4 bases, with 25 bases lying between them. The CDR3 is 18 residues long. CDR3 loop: CASSIDAGWGARGYEQYF. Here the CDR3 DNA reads TGTGCCAGTAGTATTGACGCTGGCTGGGGGGCGAGGGGATACGAGCAGTACTTC. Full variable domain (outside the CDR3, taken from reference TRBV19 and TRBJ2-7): DGGITQSPKYLFRKEGQNVTLSCEQNLNHDAMYWYRQDPGQGLRLIYYSQIVNDFQKGDIAEGYSVSREKKESFPLTVTSAQKNPTAFYLCASSIDAGWGARGYEQYFGPGTRLTVT.

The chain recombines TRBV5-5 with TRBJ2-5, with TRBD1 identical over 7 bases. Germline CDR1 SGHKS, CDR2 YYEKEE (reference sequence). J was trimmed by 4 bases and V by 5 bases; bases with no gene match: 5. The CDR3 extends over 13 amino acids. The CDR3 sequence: CASRRQGLETQYF. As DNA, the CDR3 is TGTGCCAGCAGACGACAGGGTTTAGAGACCCAGTACTTC. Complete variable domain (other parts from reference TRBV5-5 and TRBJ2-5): DAGVTQSPTHLIKTRGQQVTLRCSPISGHKSVSWYQQVLGQGPQFIFQYYEKEERGRGNFPDRFSARQFPNYSSELNVNALLLGDSALYLCASRRQGLETQYFGPGTRLLVL.

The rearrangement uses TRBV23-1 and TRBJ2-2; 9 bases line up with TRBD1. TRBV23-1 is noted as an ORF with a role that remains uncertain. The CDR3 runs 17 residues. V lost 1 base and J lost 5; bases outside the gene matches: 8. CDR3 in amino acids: CASSQCYGTGRTGELFF. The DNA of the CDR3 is TGCGCCAGCAGTCAATGCTACGGGACAGGGCGTACCGGGGAGCTGTTTTTT.

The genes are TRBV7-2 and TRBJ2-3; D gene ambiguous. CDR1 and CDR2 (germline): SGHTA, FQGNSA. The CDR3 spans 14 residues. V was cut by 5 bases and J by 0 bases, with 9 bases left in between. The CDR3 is CASSLRQSTDTQYF. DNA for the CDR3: TGTGCCAGCAGCCTGAGACAAAGCACAGATACGCAGTATTTT. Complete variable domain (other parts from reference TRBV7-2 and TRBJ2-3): GAGVSQSPSNKVTEKGKDVELRCDPISGHTALYWYRQSLGQGLEFLIYFQGNSAPDKSGLPSDRFSAERTGGSVSTLTIQRTQQEDSAVYLCASSLRQSTDTQYFGPGTRLTVL.

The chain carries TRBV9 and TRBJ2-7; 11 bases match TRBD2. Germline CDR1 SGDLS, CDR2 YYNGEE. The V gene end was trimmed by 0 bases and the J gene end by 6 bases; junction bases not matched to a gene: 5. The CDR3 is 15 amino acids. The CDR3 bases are TGTGCCAGCAGCGTAGCGGATAGCGGGAGGGTCGAGCAGTACTTC. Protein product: CASSVADSGRVEQYF.

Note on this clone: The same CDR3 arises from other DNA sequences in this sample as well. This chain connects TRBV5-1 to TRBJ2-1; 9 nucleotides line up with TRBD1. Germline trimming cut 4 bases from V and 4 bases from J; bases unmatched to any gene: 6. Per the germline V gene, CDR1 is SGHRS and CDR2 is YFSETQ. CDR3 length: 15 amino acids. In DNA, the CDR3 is TGCGCCAGCAGCCCCGGACAGGGGTCTTACAATGAGCAGTTCTTC. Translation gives CASSPGQGSYNEQFF.

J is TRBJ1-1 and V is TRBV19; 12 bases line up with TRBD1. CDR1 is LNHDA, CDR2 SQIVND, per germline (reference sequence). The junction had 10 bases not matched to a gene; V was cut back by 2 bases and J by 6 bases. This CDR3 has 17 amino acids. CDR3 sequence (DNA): TGTGCCAGTAGTATAAGGACAGGGACAGGGGGCTGGCCTGAAGCTTTCTTT. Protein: CASSIRTGTGGWPEAFF.

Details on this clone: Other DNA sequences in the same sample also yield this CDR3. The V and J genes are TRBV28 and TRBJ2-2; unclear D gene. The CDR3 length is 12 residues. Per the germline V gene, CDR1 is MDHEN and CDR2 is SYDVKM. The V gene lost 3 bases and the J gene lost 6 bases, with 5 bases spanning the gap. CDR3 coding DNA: TGTGCCAGCAGTTTGCTGGCCGGGGAGCTGTTTTTT. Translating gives CASSLLAGELFF.

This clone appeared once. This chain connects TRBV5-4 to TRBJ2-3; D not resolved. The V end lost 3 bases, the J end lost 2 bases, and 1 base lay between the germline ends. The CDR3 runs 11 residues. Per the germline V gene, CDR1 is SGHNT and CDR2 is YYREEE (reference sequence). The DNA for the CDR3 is TGTGCCAGCAGCTACACAGATACGCAGTATTTT. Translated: CASSYTDTQYF.

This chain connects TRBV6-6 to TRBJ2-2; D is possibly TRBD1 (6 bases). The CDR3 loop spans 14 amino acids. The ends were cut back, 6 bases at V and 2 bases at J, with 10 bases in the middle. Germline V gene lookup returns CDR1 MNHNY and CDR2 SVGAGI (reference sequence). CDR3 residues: CASRRTENTGELFF. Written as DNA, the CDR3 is TGTGCCAGCAGACGGACAGAAAACACCGGGGAGCTGTTTTTT.

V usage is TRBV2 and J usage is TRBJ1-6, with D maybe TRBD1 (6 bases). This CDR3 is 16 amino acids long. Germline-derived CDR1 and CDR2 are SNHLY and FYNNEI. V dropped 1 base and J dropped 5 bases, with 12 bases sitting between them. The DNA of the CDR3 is TGTGCCAGCAGTGAAGAGAGGACAGCTCATAATTCACCCCTCCACTTT. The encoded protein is CASSEERTAHNSPLHF.

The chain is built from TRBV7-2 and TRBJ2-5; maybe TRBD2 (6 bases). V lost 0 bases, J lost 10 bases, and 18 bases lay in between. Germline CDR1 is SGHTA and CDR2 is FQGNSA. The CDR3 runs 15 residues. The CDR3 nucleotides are TGTGCCAGCAGCTTAGCCCCCGTTCCGCCCGGGGGCCAGTACTTC. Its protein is CASSLAPVPPGGQYF.

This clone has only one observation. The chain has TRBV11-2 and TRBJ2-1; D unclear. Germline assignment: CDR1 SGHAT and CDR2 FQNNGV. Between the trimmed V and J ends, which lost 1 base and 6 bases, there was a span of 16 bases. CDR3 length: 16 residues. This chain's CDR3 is CASSLAPRPPVNEQFF. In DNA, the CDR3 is TGTGCCAGCAGCTTAGCACCGAGGCCGCCGGTCAATGAGCAGTTCTTC.

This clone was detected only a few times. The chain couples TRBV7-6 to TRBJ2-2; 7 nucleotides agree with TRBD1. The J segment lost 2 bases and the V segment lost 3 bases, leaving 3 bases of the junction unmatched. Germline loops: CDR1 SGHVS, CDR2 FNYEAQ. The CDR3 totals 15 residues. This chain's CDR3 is CASSFTGANTGELFF. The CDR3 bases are TGTGCCAGCAGCTTCACAGGGGCTAACACCGGGGAGCTGTTTTTT. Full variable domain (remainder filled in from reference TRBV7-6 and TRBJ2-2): GAGVSQSPRYKVTKRGQDVALRCDPISGHVSLYWYRQALGQGPEFLTYFNYEAQQDKSGLPNDRFSAERPEGSISTLTIQRTEQRDSAMYRCASSFTGANTGELFFGEGSRLTVL.

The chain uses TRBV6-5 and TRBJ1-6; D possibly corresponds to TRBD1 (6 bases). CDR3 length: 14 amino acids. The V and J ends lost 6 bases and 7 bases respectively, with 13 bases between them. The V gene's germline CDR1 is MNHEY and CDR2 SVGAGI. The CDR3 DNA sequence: TGTGCCAGCAGGAGAGGGGGAGAGAATTCACCCCTCCACTTT. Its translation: CASRRGGENSPLHF.

The CDR3, as DNA: TGTGCCAGCAGTTTTTCTGCTTCGGGGGTTAGGCGCACTGAAGCTTTCTTT. This gives the protein CASSFSASGVRRTEAFF. The chain employs TRBV27 and TRBJ1-1; maybe TRBD1 (5 bases). With 3 bases removed from V and 4 bases from J, the gap between germline ends came to 21 bases. The CDR3 spans 17 residues. CDR1 is MNHEY and CDR2 is SMNVEV in the germline V gene (reference sequence).

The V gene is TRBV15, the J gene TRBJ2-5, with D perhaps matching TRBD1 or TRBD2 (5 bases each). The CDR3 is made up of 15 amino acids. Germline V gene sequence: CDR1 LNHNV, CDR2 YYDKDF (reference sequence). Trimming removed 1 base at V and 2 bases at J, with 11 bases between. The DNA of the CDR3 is TGTGCCACCAGCAGAGCGGGGAACAGGCAAGAGACCCAGTACTTC. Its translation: CATSRAGNRQETQYF.

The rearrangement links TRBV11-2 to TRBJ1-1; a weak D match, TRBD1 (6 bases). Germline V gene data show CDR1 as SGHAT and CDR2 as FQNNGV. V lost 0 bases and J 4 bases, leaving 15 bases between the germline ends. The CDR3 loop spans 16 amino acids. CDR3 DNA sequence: TGTGCCAGCAGCTTAGAACAGGGTCGCGGTGGCACTGAAGCTTTCTTT. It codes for CASSLEQGRGGTEAFF.

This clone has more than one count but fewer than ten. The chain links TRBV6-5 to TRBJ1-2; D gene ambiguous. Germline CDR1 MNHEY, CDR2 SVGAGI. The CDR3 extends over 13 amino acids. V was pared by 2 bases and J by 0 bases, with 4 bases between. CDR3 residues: CASSYRTNYGYTF. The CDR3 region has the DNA TGTGCCAGCAGTTACAGGACTAACTATGGCTACACCTTC.

CDR3 nucleotides: TGTGCCAGCAGTGAACAGAAGGGCCACACCTTC. Its protein is CASSEQKGHTF. V is TRBV2 and J is TRBJ1-2, with D unresolved. The V and J ends lost 2 bases and 12 bases respectively, with 10 bases between them. The germline gives CDR1 SNHLY, CDR2 FYNNEI. CDR3 length: 11 amino acids.